Listed below are T cell receptor beta chains from one sample, sequenced in a study of cytomegalovirus exposure and HLA in healthy donors. The table came from immunoSEQ multiplex PCR; TCRdb's copy has only in-frame clones and leaves some out. Of just under 150,000 clones in the sample, about 87% are singletons; the top ten hold roughly 4.3%. The sequenced sample consisted of PBMCs. The receptors derive from a young man in good health and CMV-seropositive. Both conserved end residues are part of each CDR3. For some rows the clone size is stated as once, few or many, or as a class when expanded; others skip it.

V	size	length	J	CDR3
TRBV27	-	13	TRBJ1-1	CASSRLRDTEAFF
TRBV25-1	-	15	TRBJ1-3	CASSELEYFGNTIYF
TRBV6-1	-	13	TRBJ1-2	CASRGPTGHGYTF
TRBV7-9	-	16	TRBJ2-1	CASSLKGGVGDNEQFF
TRBV7-6	few	13	TRBJ2-5	CASSLARQETQYF
TRBV30	-	16	TRBJ1-1	CAWSEDRDSMNTEAFF
TRBV29-1	-	8	TRBJ1-3	CSKVSLYF
TRBV5-4	-	15	TRBJ1-1	CASSLATGTYTEAFF
TRBV7-9	-	13	TRBJ2-1	CASRLTYLYEQFF
TRBV6-6	-	15	TRBJ2-5	CASSSPAGAVETQYF
TRBV7-6	-	15	TRBJ2-1	CASSLSPGGYNEQFF
TRBV4-1	-	13	TRBJ1-5	CASSPPAGQPQHF
TRBV7-9	few	14	TRBJ1-2	CASSLGQTDYGYTF
TRBV10-2	-	13	TRBJ2-7	CASSDGASYEQYF
TRBV28	-	15	TRBJ2-1	CASNPGLAVDNEQFF
TRBV5-1	-	13	TRBJ1-1	CASSQQGWTEAFF
TRBV2	-	14	TRBJ2-7	CASNPGLNMGEQYF
TRBV6-1	-	12	TRBJ2-7	CASSGGTVKQYF
TRBV28	-	13	TRBJ2-5	CASSSGQQETQYF
TRBV7-9	-	13	TRBJ1-2	CASSLGENYGYTF
TRBV11-2	-	14	TRBJ2-7	CASSLVRGPYEQYF
TRBV11-2	-	16	TRBJ1-2	CASSLESATPYYGYTF
TRBV6-1	-	14	TRBJ1-1	CASNSQGSNTEAFF
TRBV29-1	-	15	TRBJ2-3	CSGIPGQGRTDTQYF
TRBV7-6	once	15	TRBJ1-6	CASSLTGQGYSPLHF
TRBV6-5	-	14	TRBJ1-5	CASSSGQNNQPQHF
TRBV16	-	16	TRBJ1-2	CASSHPTRQGHYGYTF
TRBV5-1	-	13	TRBJ2-7	CASSLGGPYEQYF
TRBV4-1	once	14	TRBJ1-5	CASSQVAGQQPQHF
TRBV27	-	11	TRBJ1-1	CASRGATEAFF
TRBV11-2	-	16	TRBJ2-5	CASSLGSGTLQETQYF
TRBV19	-	14	TRBJ2-3	CASSIPGGTDTQYF
TRBV23-1	-	12	TRBJ2-1	CASSLQHNEQFF
TRBV5-1	-	16	TRBJ2-1	CASSLGSTGSYNEQFF
TRBV29-1	-	13	TRBJ1-1	CSVRTSGATEAFF
TRBV5-1	once	16	TRBJ1-1	CASRKKGGSKNTEAFF
TRBV4-2	-	16	TRBJ2-1	CASSQDLAGSYNEQFF
TRBV6-1	-	16	TRBJ1-1	CASSEEEGRGTPEAFF
TRBV19	-	13	TRBJ2-7	CASSAVLGGEQYF
TRBV19	-	12	TRBJ2-7	CASSLGGKEQYF
TRBV2	-	13	TRBJ1-1	CASSAHGYTEAFF
TRBV19	-	12	TRBJ1-2	CASSINERGYTF
TRBV11-3	-	17	TRBJ2-7	CASSSPTSGRVCYEQYF
TRBV6-6	-	15	TRBJ2-1	CASSREREGNNEQFF
TRBV19	-	15	TRBJ1-5	CASSSSRRGNQPQHF
TRBV18	-	16	TRBJ1-4	CASSPRPKATNEKLFF
TRBV7-9	-	11	TRBJ2-3	CASQRTDTQYF
TRBV11-2	-	14	TRBJ2-3	CASSLREGLGSQYF